This T cell receptor (beta chain) was observed in a study of blood T cell repertoires in COVID-19. Study-level background: PBMCs, B-cell-depleted T cells, or T cells provided the cDNA or gDNA that made up the material.

Patients at the Seattle site were enrolled during active infection and followed longitudinally. Original processing notes: Amplification with reference gene primers provided the estimates of nucleated cell counts. Profiled with immunoSEQ multiplex PCR; TCRdb holds only in-frame clones, not every one. The V and J calls and clone size were taken over from that table, and D and trimming were inferred from the DNA. Among some 360,000 clones listed, about 89% were seen once. V dropped 0 bases and J dropped 0 bases, with 4 bases sitting between them. The CDR3 has 15 amino acids. Per germline, CDR1 SGHRS and CDR2 YFSETQ.

The sequenced sample consisted of peripheral blood. This clonotype was sampled from a woman between 55 and 75 years old with COVID-19, enrolled during active disease. The chain joins TRBV5-1 to TRBJ2-6, with D hard to call. CDR3 DNA sequence: TGCGCCAGCAGCTTGGAATACTCTGGGGCCAACGTCCTGACTTTC. Its protein product is CASSLEYSGANVLTF.